These 5 T cell receptor beta chains share one sample of origin, sequenced in a study of identifying expanded T cells in peripheral blood. The repertoire was sequenced with immunoSEQ multiplex PCR; TCRdb's copy has only in-frame clones and lacks some. The sample records approximately 100,000 clones, roughly 90% being singletons. Sequenced: blood. The receptors were gathered from a person aged 18 to 69 in good health.

The V and J genes are TRBV7-9 and TRBJ1-2; D is possibly TRBD1 (6 bases). CDR1 and CDR2 from the germline V gene are SEHNR and FQNEAQ (reference sequence). Trimming removed 1 base at V and 2 bases at J, with 11 bases between. This CDR3 has 15 amino acids. CDR3 bases: TGTGCCAGCAGCTTAGGAGGACAGCCCAACTATGGCTACACCTTC. Translation gives CASSLGGQPNYGYTF. Together with reference TRBV7-9 and TRBJ1-2, the CDR3 gives the full variable domain: DTGVSQNPRHKITKRGQNVTFRCDPISEHNRLYWYRQTLGQGPEFLTYFQNEAQLEKSRLLSDRFSAERPKGSFSTLEIQRTEQGDSAMYLCASSLGGQPNYGYTFGSGTRLTVV.

The CDR3 nucleotides are TGTGCCAGCAGTCCGGGGGGGCCCTACGAGCAGTACTTC. Translating it yields CASSPGGPYEQYF. The chain joins TRBV27 to TRBJ2-7; 8 nucleotides agree with TRBD2. Germline V gene sequence: CDR1 MNHEY, CDR2 SMNVEV (reference sequence). The CDR3 extends over 13 amino acids. V shed 5 bases, J shed 2 bases, and the junction held 2 bases outside the gene matches.

The CDR3 DNA follows: TGCGCCAGCAGCTTGGGGACTAGCGGGCCCAAAGAGACCCAGTACTTC. Protein: CASSLGTSGPKETQYF. The genes are TRBV5-1 and TRBJ2-5; 11 bases fit TRBD2. Germline V gives CDR1 SGHRS, CDR2 YFSETQ. This CDR3 is built from 16 residues. V lost 0 bases to trimming and J lost 3 bases; unmatched junction nucleotides: 4.

This chain connects TRBV27 to TRBJ1-2; no definite D call. Trimming removed 3 bases at V and 2 bases at J, with 10 bases between. Germline V gives CDR1 MNHEY, CDR2 SMNVEV (reference sequence). The CDR3 spans 14 residues. CDR3 nucleotides: TGTGCCAGCAGTTTGGTTGGATCCAACTATGGCTACACCTTC. This translates into CASSLVGSNYGYTF.

The chain recombines TRBV7-2 with TRBJ2-3; D remains ambiguous. Germline CDR1 is SGHTA and CDR2 is FQGNSA. The CDR3 totals 15 residues. V shed 4 bases and J shed 0 bases, with 11 bases lying between them. The CDR3 here is CASSSPPTSTDTQYF. CDR3 nucleotides: TGTGCCAGCAGCTCGCCTCCAACTAGCACAGATACGCAGTATTTT.